This TCR beta chain was recovered during a study of blood T cell repertoires in COVID-19. Sequencing was performed with immunoSEQ multiplex PCR; in TCRdb, only in-frame clones are kept and a portion is missing. The sample shows about 240,000 clones, approximately 90% of them seen only once. In this sample, this clone turned up once. CDR3 length: 13 residues. The J segment lost 6 bases and the V segment lost 7 bases, leaving 8 bases of the junction unmatched. Germline V gene data show CDR1 as SEHNR and CDR2 as FQNEAQ (reference sequence). The TCR originated in a woman in her 30s who had recovered from COVID-19. Sequencing was carried out using PBMCs or T cells enriched from blood (not recorded which). The rearrangement uses TRBV7-9 and TRBJ1-2, with TRBD1 matching over 7 bases. DNA for the CDR3: TGTGCCAGCACTATCCGACAGGGAGATGGCTACACCTTC. The encoded protein is CASTIRQGDGYTF.